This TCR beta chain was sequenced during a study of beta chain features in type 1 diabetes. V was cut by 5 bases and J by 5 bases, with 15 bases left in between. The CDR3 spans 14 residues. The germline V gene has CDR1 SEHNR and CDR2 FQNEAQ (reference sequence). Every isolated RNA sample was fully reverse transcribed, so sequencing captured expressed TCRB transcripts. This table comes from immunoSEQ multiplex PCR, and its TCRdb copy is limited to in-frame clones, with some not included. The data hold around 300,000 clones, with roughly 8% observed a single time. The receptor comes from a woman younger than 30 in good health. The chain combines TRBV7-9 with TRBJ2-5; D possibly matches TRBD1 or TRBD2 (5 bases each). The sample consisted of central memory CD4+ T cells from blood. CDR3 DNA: TGTGCCAGCAGCCCTCTGAGGGGCGGGGAGACCCAGTACTTC. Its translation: CASSPLRGGETQYF.